These 11 T cell receptor beta chains originate from one sample sequenced in a study of human T cells and chemical hapten exposure. Whole blood, unfractionated, served as the material for total RNA extraction. TCRdb analysed the 5' RACE reads with MiXCR anew, one entry per CDR3 protein. This table holds roughly 110,000 distinct CDR3 sequences, more than 15% found once. The receptors derive from a human donor in good health.

This clonotype was counted once. This chain uses TRBV5-1 with TRBJ2-1; 11 bases map to TRBD2. Germline assignment: CDR1 SGHRS and CDR2 YFSETQ. Germline trimming cut 4 bases from V and 6 bases from J; bases unmatched to any gene: 12. The CDR3 consists of 17 residues. CDR3 protein: CASSPTRGSGRANEQFF. The CDR3 DNA sequence: TGCGCCAGCAGCCCGACGAGGGGTAGCGGGAGGGCCAATGAGCAGTTCTTC.

This clonotype was observed a few times. This chain joins TRBV7-2 and TRBJ2-1; a possible D gene is TRBD1 (6 bases). Germline lookup yields CDR1 SGHTA and CDR2 FQGNSA. V was cut by 3 bases and J by 0 bases, with 12 bases left in between. CDR3 size: 16 residues. CDR3 region: CASSLSDRSSYNEQFF. Here the CDR3 DNA reads TGTGCCAGCAGCTTGTCCGACAGGAGCTCCTACAATGAGCAGTTCTTC.

This clonotype has just a few counts. The V and J genes are TRBV28 and TRBJ1-4; the D is unclear. Germline CDR1 MDHEN, CDR2 SYDVKM. Trimming cost V 3 bases and J 3 bases, with 2 bases left between them. This CDR3 is built from 12 residues. CDR3 residues: CASSFPNEKLFF. For the CDR3, the DNA is TGTGCCAGCAGTTTTCCTAATGAAAAACTGTTTTTT. The full variable domain, in which reference TRBV28 and TRBJ1-4 provide the parts outside the CDR3, is DVKVTQSSRYLVKRTGEKVFLECVQDMDHENMFWYRQDPGLGLRLIYFSYDVKMKEKGDIPEGYSVSREKKERFSLILESASTNQTSMYLCASSFPNEKLFFGSGTQLSVL.

The rearrangement joins TRBV29-1 to TRBJ1-5, with D uncertain. CDR1 is SQVTM, CDR2 ANQGSEA, per germline. V dropped 6 bases and J dropped 3 bases, with 15 bases sitting between them. The CDR3 has 14 amino acids. The CDR3 protein is CSVAFGLNNQPQHF. As DNA, the CDR3 is TGCAGCGTCGCTTTCGGGCTGAACAATCAGCCCCAGCATTTT.

V and J are TRBV24-1 and TRBJ2-1; D is unclear. Germline CDR1 and CDR2: KGHDR and SFDVKD. V was cut by 2 bases and J by 0 bases, with 13 bases left in between. The CDR3 is made up of 17 amino acids. CDR3 protein: CATSDSQVPSSYNEQFF. The DNA of the CDR3 is TGTGCCACCAGTGATTCGCAGGTGCCGAGCTCCTACAATGAGCAGTTCTTC.

This clonotype has just a few counts. The chain combines TRBV6-6 with TRBJ2-3, with 13 bases lining up with TRBD2. The J segment lost 8 bases and the V segment lost 2 bases, leaving 7 bases of the junction unmatched. This CDR3 contains 16 residues. Germline V gene data show CDR1 as MNHNY and CDR2 as SVGAGI (reference sequence). The CDR3 sequence: CASSYQLAGGPGTQYF. CDR3 sequence (DNA): TGTGCCAGCAGTTACCAACTAGCGGGAGGGCCCGGTACGCAGTATTTT.

This clonotype was seen more than once but under ten times. The gene calls are TRBV11-1 and TRBJ2-6; D possibly corresponds to TRBD1 (5 bases). The CDR3 sequence is 15 residues long. Trimming pared 3 bases from V and 5 bases from J, leaving 11 bases between. Germline V CDR1 and CDR2: SGHAT, FQDESV (reference sequence). This CDR3 is CASSLGRGRANVLTF. The DNA of the CDR3 is TGTGCCAGCAGCTTGGGTAGGGGAAGGGCCAACGTCCTGACTTTC.

The sample holds a few counts of this clonotype. V is TRBV20-1 and J is TRBJ1-5; unclear D gene. Germline CDR1 reads DFQATT; CDR2 reads SNEGSKA (reference sequence). V gave up 1 base and J gave up 2 bases, with 15 bases separating them. The length of the CDR3 is 16 residues. For the CDR3, the DNA is TGCAGTGCTAGAGCTCTTGGTAGGGCTCGCAATCAGCCCCAGCATTTT. It codes for CSARALGRARNQPQHF.

This chain joins TRBV6-1 and TRBJ2-2; perhaps TRBD2 as D (6 bases). This CDR3 contains 16 residues. V shed 3 bases and J shed 0 bases, with 11 bases lying between them. Germline V lookup: CDR1 MNHNS, CDR2 SASEGT. CDR3: CASSDAGLANTGELFF. CDR3 in DNA: TGTGCCAGCAGTGACGCGGGACTCGCGAACACCGGGGAGCTGTTTTTT.

The chain links TRBV7-2 to TRBJ2-1, with D possibly called TRBD1 or TRBD2 (5 bases each). CDR1 SGHTA and CDR2 FQGNSA come from the germline V gene. The CDR3 runs 15 residues. Trimming removed 5 bases from V and 3 bases from J, with 14 bases in between. CDR3 sequence: CASSQTWGSYNEQFF. The CDR3 coding sequence is TGTGCCAGCAGCCAGACCTGGGGGAGCTACAATGAGCAGTTCTTC.

The V gene is TRBV2, the J gene TRBJ2-7, with D perhaps TRBD1 (5 bases). The germline V and J ends were trimmed by 0 bases and 2 bases, with 8 bases remaining between them. This CDR3 has 14 amino acids. Per germline, CDR1 SNHLY and CDR2 FYNNEI. The CDR3 is CASSEAQGAYEQYF. The CDR3 region has the DNA TGTGCCAGCAGTGAAGCGCAGGGTGCCTACGAGCAGTACTTC.